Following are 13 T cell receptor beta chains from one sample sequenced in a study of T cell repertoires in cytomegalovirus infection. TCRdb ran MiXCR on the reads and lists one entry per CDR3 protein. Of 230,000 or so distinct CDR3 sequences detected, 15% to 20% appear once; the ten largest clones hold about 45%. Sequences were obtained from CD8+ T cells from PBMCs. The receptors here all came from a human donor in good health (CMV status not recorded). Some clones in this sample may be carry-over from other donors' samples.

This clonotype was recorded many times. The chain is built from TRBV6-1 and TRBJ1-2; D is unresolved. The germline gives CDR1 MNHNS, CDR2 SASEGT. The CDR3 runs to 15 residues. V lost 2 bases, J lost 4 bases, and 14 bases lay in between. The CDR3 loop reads CASSEWQDIPYGYTF. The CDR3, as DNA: TGTGCCAGCAGTGAATGGCAAGACATACCCTATGGCTACACCTTC.

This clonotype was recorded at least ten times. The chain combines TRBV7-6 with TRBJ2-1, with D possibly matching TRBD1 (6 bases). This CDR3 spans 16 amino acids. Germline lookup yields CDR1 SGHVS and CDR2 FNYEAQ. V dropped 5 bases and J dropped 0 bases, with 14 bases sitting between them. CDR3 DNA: TGTGCCAGCAGCGAGGACAGTTCTAACTCCTACAATGAGCAGTTCTTC. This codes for CASSEDSSNSYNEQFF.

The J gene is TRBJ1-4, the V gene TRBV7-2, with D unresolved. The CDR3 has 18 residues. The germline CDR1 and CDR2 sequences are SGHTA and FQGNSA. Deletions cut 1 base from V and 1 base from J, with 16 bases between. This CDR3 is CASSLDRFSGKTNEKLFF. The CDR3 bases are TGTGCCAGCAGCTTAGATCGGTTCTCGGGTAAAACTAATGAAAAACTGTTTTTT. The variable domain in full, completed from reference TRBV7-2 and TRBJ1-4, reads GAGVSQSPSNKVTEKGKDVELRCDPISGHTALYWYRQSLGQGLEFLIYFQGNSAPDKSGLPSDRFSAERTGGSVSTLTIQRTQQEDSAVYLCASSLDRFSGKTNEKLFFGSGTQLSVL.

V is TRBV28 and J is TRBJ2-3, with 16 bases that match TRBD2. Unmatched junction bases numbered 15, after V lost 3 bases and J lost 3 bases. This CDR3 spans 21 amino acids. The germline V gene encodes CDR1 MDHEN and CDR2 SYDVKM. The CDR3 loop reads CASSLPQDPGLAGGGTDTQYF. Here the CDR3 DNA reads TGTGCCAGCAGTTTGCCGCAGGATCCGGGACTAGCGGGGGGGGGGACAGATACGCAGTATTTT.

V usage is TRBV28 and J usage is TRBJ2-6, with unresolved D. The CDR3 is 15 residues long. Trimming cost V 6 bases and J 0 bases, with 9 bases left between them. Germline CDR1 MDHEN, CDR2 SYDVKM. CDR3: CASRPDTSGANVLTF. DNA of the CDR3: TGTGCCAGCAGGCCCGACACCTCTGGGGCCAACGTCCTGACTTTC.

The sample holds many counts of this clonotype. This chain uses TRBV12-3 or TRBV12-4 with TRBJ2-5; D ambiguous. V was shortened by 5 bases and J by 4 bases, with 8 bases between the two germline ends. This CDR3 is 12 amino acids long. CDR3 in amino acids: CASSEWGETQYF. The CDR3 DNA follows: TGTGCCAGCAGTGAATGGGGAGAGACCCAGTACTTC.

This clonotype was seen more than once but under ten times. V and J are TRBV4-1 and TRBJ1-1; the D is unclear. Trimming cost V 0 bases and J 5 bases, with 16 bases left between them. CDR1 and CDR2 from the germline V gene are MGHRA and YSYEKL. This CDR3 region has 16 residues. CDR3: CASSQDPVLRGTEAFF. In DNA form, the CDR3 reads TGCGCCAGCAGCCAAGATCCGGTCCTTCGGGGAACTGAAGCTTTCTTT.

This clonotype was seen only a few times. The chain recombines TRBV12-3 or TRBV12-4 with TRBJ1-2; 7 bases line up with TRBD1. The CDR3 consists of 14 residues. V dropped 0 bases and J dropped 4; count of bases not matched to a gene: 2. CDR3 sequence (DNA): TGTGCCAGCAGTTTAGCGACAGGGTCCTATGGCTACACCTTC. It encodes CASSLATGSYGYTF.

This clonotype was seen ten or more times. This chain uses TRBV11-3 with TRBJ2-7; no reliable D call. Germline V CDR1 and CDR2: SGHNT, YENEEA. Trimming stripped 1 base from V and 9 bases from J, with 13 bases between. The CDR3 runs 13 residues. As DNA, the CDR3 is TGTGCCAGCAGCTTAGGAACAGCTGGCGTGCAGTACTTC. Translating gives CASSLGTAGVQYF.

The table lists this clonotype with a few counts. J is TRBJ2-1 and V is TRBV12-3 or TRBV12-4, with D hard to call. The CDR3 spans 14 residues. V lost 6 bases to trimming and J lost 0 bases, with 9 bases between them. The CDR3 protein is CASRTPSSYNEQFF. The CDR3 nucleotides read TGTGCCAGCAGAACGCCGAGCTCCTACAATGAGCAGTTCTTC.

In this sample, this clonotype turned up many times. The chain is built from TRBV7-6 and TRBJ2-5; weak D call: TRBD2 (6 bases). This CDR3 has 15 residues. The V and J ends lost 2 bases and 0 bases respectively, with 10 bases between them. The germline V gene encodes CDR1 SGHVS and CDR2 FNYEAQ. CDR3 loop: CASSLIPSDQETQYF. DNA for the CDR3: TGTGCCAGCAGCTTAATCCCTAGCGACCAAGAGACCCAGTACTTC.

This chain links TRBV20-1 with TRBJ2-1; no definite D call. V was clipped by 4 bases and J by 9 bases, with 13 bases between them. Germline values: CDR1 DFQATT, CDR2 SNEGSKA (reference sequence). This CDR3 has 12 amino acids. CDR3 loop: CSATPLFLEQFF. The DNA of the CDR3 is TGCAGTGCTACCCCCCTATTCCTTGAGCAGTTCTTC.

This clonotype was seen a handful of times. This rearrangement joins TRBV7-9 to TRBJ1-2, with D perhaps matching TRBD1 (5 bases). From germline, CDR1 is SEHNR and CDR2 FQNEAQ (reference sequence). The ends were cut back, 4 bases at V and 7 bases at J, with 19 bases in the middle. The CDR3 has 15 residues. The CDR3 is CASSSLTRDQGGYTF. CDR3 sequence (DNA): TGTGCCAGCAGCTCCTTGACAAGGGATCAGGGTGGCTACACCTTC.